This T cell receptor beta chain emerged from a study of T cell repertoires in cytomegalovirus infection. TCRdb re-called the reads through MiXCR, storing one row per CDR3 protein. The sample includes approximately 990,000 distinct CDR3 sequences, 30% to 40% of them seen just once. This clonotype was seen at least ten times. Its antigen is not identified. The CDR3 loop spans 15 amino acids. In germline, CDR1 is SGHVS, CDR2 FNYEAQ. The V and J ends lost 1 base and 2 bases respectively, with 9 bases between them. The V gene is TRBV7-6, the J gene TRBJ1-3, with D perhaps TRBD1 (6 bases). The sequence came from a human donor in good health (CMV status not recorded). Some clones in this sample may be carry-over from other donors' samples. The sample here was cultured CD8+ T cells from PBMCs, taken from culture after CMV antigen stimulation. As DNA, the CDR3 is TGTGCCAGCAGCTTAGAACAGGGCGCTGGAAACACCATATATTTT. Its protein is CASSLEQGAGNTIYF.